The 5 T cell receptor beta chains below were found in one sample sequenced in a study of blood T cell repertoires in COVID-19. Produced via immunoSEQ multiplex PCR; TCRdb's table is partial and in-frame only. Of some 160,000 clones listed, about 80% are singletons. Specimen: peripheral blood. The receptor set was obtained from a man aged 65 to 79 with active or convalescent COVID-19.

J is TRBJ1-2 and V is TRBV14; tentatively, D is TRBD1 (6 bases). This CDR3 spans 15 amino acids. The germline V and J ends were trimmed by 4 bases and 5 bases, with 17 bases remaining between them. Germline V gives CDR1 SGHDN, CDR2 FVKESK. The DNA for the CDR3 is TGTGCCAGCAGCCCAGGGACAACTTCCCGATATGGCTACACCTTC. Protein sequence: CASSPGTTSRYGYTF.

This sequence joins TRBV15 and TRBJ1-5; 7 positions agree with TRBD1. Germline CDR1 LNHNV, CDR2 YYDKDF (reference sequence). The CDR3 sequence is 16 residues long. The junction had 6 bases not matched to a gene; V was cut back by 1 base and J by 3 bases. The CDR3 bases are TGTGCCACCAGCAGAGCTCGGACAGGCTTCAATCAGCCCCAGCATTTT. It translates to CATSRARTGFNQPQHF.

The chain has TRBV27 and TRBJ1-2; D remains ambiguous. Trimming removed 1 base at V and 4 bases at J, with 7 bases between. CDR1 and CDR2 from the germline V gene are MNHEY and SMNVEV (reference sequence). The CDR3 spans 13 residues. CDR3 region: CASSLWHSYGYTF. The DNA of the CDR3 is TGTGCCAGCAGTTTATGGCATTCCTATGGCTACACCTTC.

The chain's CDR3 is CASSPETGGVYEQYF. The CDR3 nucleotides are TGTGCCAGCAGCCCCGAAACAGGGGGGGTTTACGAGCAGTACTTC. The rearrangement links TRBV5-4 to TRBJ2-7, with a tentative D call TRBD1 (8 bases). Trimming pared 4 bases from V and 4 bases from J, leaving 18 bases between. In germline, CDR1 is SGHNT, CDR2 YYREEE (reference sequence). The CDR3 runs to 15 residues.

The CDR3 sequence: CASSRTLTNTGELFF. CDR3 bases: TGCGCCAGCAGCCGTACACTAACGAACACCGGGGAGCTGTTTTTT. The chain links TRBV5-1 to TRBJ2-2, with no clear D. The CDR3 totals 15 residues. Germline lookup yields CDR1 SGHRS and CDR2 YFSETQ. The V end was cut by 4 bases, the J end by 0 bases, with 10 bases between.